What follows are 2 T cell receptor beta chains derived from one specimen sequenced in a study of T-cell reconstitution after alpha-beta-depleted transplantation in children. The TCRbeta library incorporated unique molecular identifiers. TCRdb analysed the PCR reads with MiXCR anew, one entry per CDR3 protein. The table lists approximately 400,000 distinct CDR3 sequences, approximately 10% of them singletons. The source was PBMCs from the stem cell graft donor, collected from the stem cell graft. These receptors were obtained from a human donor who donated a stem cell graft to a child with acute myeloid leukemia.

V gene TRBV13 combines with J gene TRBJ2-7, with D hard to call. The CDR3 totals 15 residues. Trimming removed 6 bases from V and 2 bases from J, with 17 bases in between. Looked up from germline, CDR1 is PRHDT and CDR2 is FYEKMQ (reference sequence). The CDR3: CASSPRHLSTYEQYF. The CDR3 DNA reads TGTGCCAGCAGTCCTCGACACCTATCAACCTACGAGCAGTACTTC.

The chain has TRBV6-5 and TRBJ2-3; 11 bases match TRBD2. J lost 6 bases, V lost 0 bases, and 8 bases had no gene match. The germline gives CDR1 MNHEY, CDR2 SVGAGI. CDR3 length equals 17 residues. CDR3 protein: CASSYSSLAGGGDTQYF. Here the CDR3 DNA reads TGTGCCAGCAGTTACTCGAGCCTAGCGGGAGGAGGGGATACGCAGTATTTT.